The sequence of this T cell receptor beta chain was determined in a study of T cell responses to AZD1222 COVID-19 vaccine. Study conclusions and caveats: Spike-specific TCR breadth and depth rose after two AZD1222 doses.

Pooling of second doses given at about 4 or about 12 weeks was done. V lost 6 bases to trimming and J lost 0 bases, with 11 bases between them. Germline V gene sequence: CDR1 MDHEN, CDR2 SYDVKM. This CDR3 contains 14 residues. The table came from immunoSEQ multiplex PCR; TCRdb's copy has only in-frame clones and leaves some out. The sample includes approximately 300,000 clones, around 92% seen only once; the top ten take approximately 0.52%. Details on this clone: As yet, its antigen is unknown.

The source is an adult who received the AZD1222 COVID-19 vaccine. J is TRBJ1-2 and V is TRBV28; weak D call: TRBD1 (6 bases). This material consisted of peripheral blood, taken 28 days after the second AZD1222 dose. In DNA form, the CDR3 reads TGTGCCAGCAGAGTAGGACAGACTAACTATGGCTACACCTTC. This encodes CASRVGQTNYGYTF.